This TCR beta chain was captured in a study of sequential checkpoint blockade in melanoma. Study at large: Patients were randomized 1:1 to nivolumab-then-ipilimumab or ipilimumab-then-nivolumab first-line. Both treatment sequences were followed by maintenance nivolumab.

The ends lost 4 bases at V and 0 bases at J; junction bases unmatched: 14. The CDR3 consists of 18 residues. Germline V lookup: CDR1 GTSNPN, CDR2 SVGIG (reference sequence). Clones were read by immunoSEQ multiplex PCR, and TCRdb kept only the in-frame ones, dropping some. This table has 15,000 to 20,000 clones, about 69% appearing once. Regarding treatment: randomized to nivolumab then ipilimumab (arm A) or the reverse (arm B). No patient had prior DNA-damaging chemotherapy. PBMC sorting kept live CD3+CD8+ cells without CD19 or CD56. The sequences come from CD8+ T cells sorted from blood (inferred from file names), collected from a patient given nivolumab and ipilimumab in sequence. This clonotype was sampled from a human donor with melanoma. V usage is TRBV30 and J usage is TRBJ2-2, with 7 nucleotides matching TRBD1. This CDR3 is CAWTNFGTDLANTGELFF. The CDR3 DNA reads TGTGCCTGGACCAACTTTGGGACAGACCTCGCGAACACCGGGGAGCTGTTTTTT.